A single TCR beta chain is shown here with its context. The data derive from a study of OX40 agonist ivuxolimab in advanced cancers. On the study more broadly: A diagnosis of hepatocellular carcinoma, melanoma, renal cell or head and neck cancer was present in dose-escalation patients.

The V gene's germline CDR1 is MNHEY and CDR2 SVGAGI. The V gene end was trimmed by 6 bases and the J gene end by 2 bases; junction bases not matched to a gene: 4. There are 14 residues in the CDR3. Sequencing was performed with immunoSEQ multiplex PCR; in TCRdb, only in-frame clones are kept and a portion is missing. The sample lists 30,000 to 45,000 clones; roughly 80% were seen once. The receptor was derived from an adult with an advanced solid tumor such as melanoma, head and neck, liver or kidney cancer. This chain links TRBV6-5 with TRBJ1-3, with 7 bases that match TRBD1. This specimen was CD4+ or CD8+ T cells sorted from blood, taken in a trial of the OX40 agonist ivuxolimab. The CDR3 DNA reads TGTGCCAGCAGGGAACAGGGGACTGGAAACACCATATATTTT. This translates into CASREQGTGNTIYF.